These 32 T cell receptor beta chains share one sample of origin, sequenced in a study of beta chain features in type 1 diabetes. Isolated RNA was reverse transcribed in full, so expressed TCRB transcripts were sequenced. The assay was immunoSEQ multiplex PCR, and TCRdb's table has in-frame clones only and misses some. In the table there are under 900,000 clones, under 20% of which are singletons. Sequenced material: naive CD4+ T cells from blood. All receptors derive from a woman under 30 in good health.

V usage is TRBV9 and J usage is TRBJ2-7; 7 bases are a match to TRBD2. Germline lookup yields CDR1 SGDLS and CDR2 YYNGEE. The CDR3 consists of 15 residues. V lost 4 bases to trimming and J lost 6 bases; unmatched junction nucleotides: 13. As DNA, the CDR3 is TGTGCCAGCAGCTCCACCGGGACTACAAACCCCGAGCAGTACTTC. It is translated as CASSSTGTTNPEQYF.

The chain recombines TRBV5-6 with TRBJ1-5, with D possibly matching TRBD1 (6 bases). The CDR3 runs to 19 residues. CDR1 and CDR2 (germline): SGHDT, YYEEEE. The V end lost 3 bases, the J end lost 0 bases, and 22 bases lay between the germline ends. The CDR3 nucleotides read TGTGCCAGCAGCTCGAGTCGCGGCAGGGGACCCTATAGCAATCAGCCCCAGCATTTT. It is translated as CASSSSRGRGPYSNQPQHF.

This sequence joins TRBV7-3 and TRBJ2-2, with D possibly being TRBD2 (6 bases). The CDR3 length is 16 residues. Trimming removed 1 base at V and 2 bases at J, with 11 bases between. Germline V CDR1 and CDR2: SGHTA, FQGTGA. In DNA, the CDR3 is TGTGCCAGCAGCTTAAGGGTGGGAGGAAACACCGGGGAGCTGTTTTTT. Its translation: CASSLRVGGNTGELFF.

The genes are TRBV7-9 and TRBJ2-7; TRBD2 aligns across 14 bases. J was trimmed by 2 bases and V by 2 bases; bases with no gene match: 8. This CDR3 region has 18 residues. Germline CDR1 SEHNR, CDR2 FQNEAQ (reference sequence). Written as DNA, the CDR3 is TGTGCCAGCAGCTTAAAGGGGACTAGCGGGAGTGTAACCTACGAGCAGTACTTC. Encoded protein: CASSLKGTSGSVTYEQYF.

In its sample, this clone was seen a few times. The chain combines TRBV7-3 with TRBJ2-5, with TRBD1 identical over 9 bases. Germline-derived CDR1 and CDR2 are SGHTA and FQGTGA. The CDR3 extends over 15 amino acids. V shed 3 bases and J 4 bases; nucleotides not matched to a gene: 6. CDR3 amino acids: CASSFFTGGRETQYF. The CDR3 region has the DNA TGTGCCAGCAGCTTCTTTACAGGGGGCAGAGAGACCCAGTACTTC.

This chain uses TRBV18 with TRBJ2-1; tentatively, D is TRBD1 (6 bases). The CDR3 loop spans 14 amino acids. The germline V and J ends were trimmed by 4 bases and 6 bases, with 13 bases remaining between them. Germline V lookup: CDR1 KGHSH, CDR2 LQKENI. In DNA, the CDR3 is TGTGCCAGCTCACGCTCAGGGGCTGGCAATGAGCAGTTCTTC. This gives the protein CASSRSGAGNEQFF.

The CDR3: CASSYGRDLSYEQYF. In DNA, the CDR3 is TGTGCCAGCAGTTACGGGAGGGACCTCTCCTACGAGCAGTACTTC. The chain carries TRBV6-5 and TRBJ2-7; 7 nucleotides match TRBD2. This CDR3 has 15 amino acids. The J segment lost 0 bases and the V segment lost 2 bases, leaving 4 bases of the junction unmatched. Germline assignment: CDR1 MNHEY and CDR2 SVGAGI.

This clone was counted between two and nine times. This rearrangement joins TRBV18 to TRBJ2-5; 7 bases match TRBD1. The CDR3 contains 15 residues. Germline CDR1 and CDR2: KGHSH and LQKENI. Losses at the gene ends were 3 bases for V and 3 bases for J; bases not matched to a gene: 7. The CDR3 region is CASSPRIGTEETQYF. The CDR3 DNA is TGTGCCAGCTCACCTAGGATCGGGACAGAAGAGACCCAGTACTTC.

The rearrangement uses TRBV6-1 and TRBJ1-1, with D hard to call. Germline CDR1 MNHNS, CDR2 SASEGT. V dropped 4 bases and J dropped 5 bases, with 11 bases sitting between them. The CDR3 loop spans 13 amino acids. CDR3 sequence: CASSAGFRTEAFF. The CDR3, as DNA: TGTGCCAGCAGTGCTGGGTTTCGGACTGAAGCTTTCTTT.

The sample holds a few counts of this clone. The chain is built from TRBV5-1 and TRBJ2-7; TRBD2 agrees at 9 bases. This CDR3 has 15 amino acids. Germline-derived CDR1 and CDR2 are SGHRS and YFSETQ. V was pared by 1 base and J by 7 bases, with 9 bases of the junction left unmatched. As DNA, the CDR3 is TGCGCCAGCAGCTTGTTCGGCGGGAGGGCCGGAGAGCAGTACTTC. This codes for CASSLFGGRAGEQYF.

The V call is TRBV5-6, the J call TRBJ1-2; 8 bases are shared with TRBD1. Germline assignment: CDR1 SGHDT and CDR2 YYEEEE. The length of the CDR3 is 12 residues. Trimming at V came to 4 bases and at J to 8 bases, leaving 4 bases not matched to a gene. The CDR3 DNA reads as TGTGCCAGCAGCCGGGACAGGATGGGCTACACCTTC. Translated: CASSRDRMGYTF.

The chain carries TRBV10-3 and TRBJ1-5, with 9 bases that match TRBD1. The ends lost 4 bases at V and 7 bases at J; junction bases unmatched: 2. The CDR3 sequence is 13 residues long. Germline V gene lookup returns CDR1 ENHRY and CDR2 SYGVKD. The CDR3 region is CAISGTGEQPQHF. The CDR3 DNA reads as TGTGCCATCAGTGGGACAGGGGAACAGCCCCAGCATTTT.

The V gene is TRBV6-5, the J gene TRBJ2-3; D uncertain. Deletions cut 0 bases from V and 1 base from J, with 5 bases between. Per germline, CDR1 MNHEY and CDR2 SVGAGI. The CDR3 is 14 amino acids. The CDR3: CASSYSHRTDTQYF. In DNA form, the CDR3 reads TGTGCCAGCAGTTACTCGCACCGCACAGATACGCAGTATTTT.

The table lists this clone with a few counts. The chain employs TRBV5-6 and TRBJ2-5, with 7 bases matching TRBD2. Germline loops: CDR1 SGHDT, CDR2 YYEEEE. Germline trimming cut 2 bases from V and 1 base from J; bases unmatched to any gene: 11. The CDR3 totals 17 residues. Here the CDR3 reads CASSLKSGASGQETQYF. The DNA of the CDR3 is TGTGCCAGCAGCTTAAAGTCCGGTGCTAGCGGCCAAGAGACCCAGTACTTC.

The chain's CDR3 is CASTHGQGTYEQYF. The CDR3 DNA reads TGTGCCAGCACCCACGGACAGGGAACTTACGAGCAGTACTTC. This sequence joins TRBV6-6 and TRBJ2-7, with 8 bases fitting TRBD1. This CDR3 comprises 14 residues. V trimming: 7 bases; J trimming: 4 bases; junction bases outside the gene matches: 9. The V gene's germline CDR1 is MNHNY and CDR2 SVGAGI (reference sequence).

This clone turned up a few times. This chain joins TRBV2 and TRBJ2-5, with a tentative D call TRBD1 (7 bases). The ends were cut back, 6 bases at V and 5 bases at J, with 13 bases in the middle. Germline V gives CDR1 SNHLY, CDR2 FYNNEI. The CDR3 spans 13 residues. The CDR3 DNA sequence: TGTGCCAGCAGCCAGACAGGGAGGGAGACCCAGTACTTC. As protein: CASSQTGRETQYF.

On this clone itself: This sample also contains other DNA sequences that code for the same CDR3. J is TRBJ2-1 and V is TRBV7-9; 7 bases match TRBD2. The germline V gene encodes CDR1 SEHNR and CDR2 FQNEAQ (reference sequence). This CDR3 has 13 amino acids. J gave up 7 bases and V 0 bases, and 0 bases lay outside the gene matches. The CDR3 nucleotides are TGTGCCAGCAGCTTAGCGGGGGGGAATGAGCAGTTCTTC. Amino acids: CASSLAGGNEQFF. Filled out from reference TRBV7-9 and TRBJ2-1, the complete variable domain reads DTGVSQNPRHKITKRGQNVTFRCDPISEHNRLYWYRQTLGQGPEFLTYFQNEAQLEKSRLLSDRFSAERPKGSFSTLEIQRTEQGDSAMYLCASSLAGGNEQFFGPGTRLTVL.

This clone was counted between two and nine times. The chain carries TRBV9 and TRBJ1-5; possible D gene TRBD1, 6 bases. CDR1 and CDR2 from the germline V gene are SGDLS and YYNGEE. V was clipped by 5 bases and J by 2 bases, with 14 bases between them. CDR3 length: 15 residues. The CDR3 DNA is TGTGCCAGCAGTAGCGGGGGCGCGGGCAATCAGCCCCAGCATTTT. Protein sequence: CASSSGGAGNQPQHF.

The chain couples TRBV28 to TRBJ1-1, with D perhaps TRBD1 (6 bases). V lost 3 bases and J lost 5, with 16 bases in between. The CDR3 loop spans 15 amino acids. Germline values: CDR1 MDHEN, CDR2 SYDVKM. CDR3 in DNA: TGTGCCAGCAGTTTCTTAGCAGGGGATTTTACTGAAGCTTTCTTT. This translates into CASSFLAGDFTEAFF. The variable domain in full, completed from reference TRBV28 and TRBJ1-1, reads DVKVTQSSRYLVKRTGEKVFLECVQDMDHENMFWYRQDPGLGLRLIYFSYDVKMKEKGDIPEGYSVSREKKERFSLILESASTNQTSMYLCASSFLAGDFTEAFFGQGTRLTVV.

The chain joins TRBV19 to TRBJ2-1; 8 bases match TRBD1. J was trimmed by 2 bases and V by 4 bases; bases with no gene match: 7. This CDR3 contains 16 residues. Germline lookup yields CDR1 LNHDA and CDR2 SQIVND (reference sequence). The chain's CDR3 is CASSSNQGATYNEQFF. The CDR3 DNA reads as TGTGCCAGTAGTAGTAACCAGGGGGCGACCTACAATGAGCAGTTCTTC. Full variable domain (outside the CDR3, taken from reference TRBV19 and TRBJ2-1): DGGITQSPKYLFRKEGQNVTLSCEQNLNHDAMYWYRQDPGQGLRLIYYSQIVNDFQKGDIAEGYSVSREKKESFPLTVTSAQKNPTAFYLCASSSNQGATYNEQFFGPGTRLTVL.

The chain couples TRBV4-2 to TRBJ1-4; no clear D. V lost 0 bases, J lost 6 bases, and 5 bases lay in between. The CDR3 loop spans 13 amino acids. The germline gives CDR1 LGHNA, CDR2 YNFKEQ. This CDR3 reads CASSQDPDEKLFF. In DNA, the CDR3 is TGTGCCAGCAGCCAAGATCCCGATGAAAAACTGTTTTTT.

This chain links TRBV6-6 with TRBJ2-7, with D perhaps matching TRBD2 (6 bases). V lost 5 bases and J lost 4, with 15 bases in between. Germline V gene sequence: CDR1 MNHNY, CDR2 SVGAGI (reference sequence). The CDR3 loop spans 14 amino acids. The CDR3 here is CASSLRDSRYEQYF. The CDR3 DNA reads TGTGCCAGCAGTCTCCGGGACTCCCGTTACGAGCAGTACTTC.

This sequence joins TRBV19 and TRBJ1-2, with D possibly TRBD1 on 6 matching bases. CDR3 length: 16 residues. V lost 6 bases and J 4 bases, leaving 21 bases between the germline ends. Germline values: CDR1 LNHDA, CDR2 SQIVND (reference sequence). The CDR3 protein is CASSSQGRPSPYGYTF. The CDR3 DNA reads as TGTGCCAGTAGCTCGCAGGGGCGTCCCAGCCCCTATGGCTACACCTTC.

On this clone itself: Distinct nucleotide sequences in the sample also encode this CDR3. V is TRBV18 and J is TRBJ2-1; 8 nucleotides line up with TRBD2. The CDR3 length is 15 residues. From germline, CDR1 is KGHSH and CDR2 LQKENI. V trimming: 2 bases; J trimming: 1 base; junction bases outside the gene matches: 1. CDR3 in amino acids: CASSPGLASYNEQFF. DNA for the CDR3: TGTGCCAGCTCACCAGGACTAGCATCCTACAATGAGCAGTTCTTC.

The V call is TRBV4-3, the J call TRBJ2-2; maybe TRBD2 (5 bases). Germline values: CDR1 LGHNA, CDR2 YSLEER. This CDR3 is 16 amino acids long. Trimming pared 3 bases from V and 0 bases from J, leaving 11 bases between. The CDR3 loop is CASSHSGVANTGELFF. The CDR3 nucleotides read TGCGCCAGCAGCCACTCCGGGGTCGCGAACACCGGGGAGCTGTTTTTT.

V usage is TRBV28 and J usage is TRBJ1-5, with a weak D call TRBD1 (5 bases). V was cut by 4 bases and J by 0 bases, with 7 bases left in between. The CDR3 is 14 residues long. CDR1 and CDR2 from the germline V gene are MDHEN and SYDVKM. This CDR3 reads CASSSDSSNQPQHF. CDR3 nucleotides: TGTGCCAGCAGTTCAGACAGTAGCAATCAGCCCCAGCATTTT. The full variable domain, rest sourced from reference TRBV28 and TRBJ1-5, is DVKVTQSSRYLVKRTGEKVFLECVQDMDHENMFWYRQDPGLGLRLIYFSYDVKMKEKGDIPEGYSVSREKKERFSLILESASTNQTSMYLCASSSDSSNQPQHFGDGTRLSIL.

The chain couples TRBV14 to TRBJ2-2; 9 bases line up with TRBD1. V shed 3 bases, J shed 10 bases, and the junction held 9 bases outside the gene matches. The V gene's germline CDR1 is SGHDN and CDR2 FVKESK. CDR3 size: 15 residues. The CDR3 bases are TGTGCCAGCAGCCACTGGACAGGGGCCTCAGCGGAGCTGTTTTTT. Its translation is CASSHWTGASAELFF.

This clone was seen only a few times. V usage is TRBV4-2 and J usage is TRBJ2-2, with D perhaps matching TRBD2 (6 bases). Trimming stripped 4 bases from V and 5 bases from J, with 14 bases between. Germline V gives CDR1 LGHNA, CDR2 YNFKEQ. CDR3 length: 15 amino acids. In DNA, the CDR3 is TGTGCCAGCAGCCGGGAAGGTGCGGGGACCGGGGAGCTGTTTTTT. It translates to CASSREGAGTGELFF.

The chain has TRBV7-2 and TRBJ2-3; D call uncertain. The germline gives CDR1 SGHTA, CDR2 FQGNSA. This CDR3 is 12 amino acids long. Trimming removed 6 bases at V and 2 bases at J, with 6 bases between. CDR3 region: CASSIVTDTQYF. The CDR3 region has the DNA TGTGCCAGCAGTATAGTCACAGATACGCAGTATTTT.

The V gene is TRBV11-1, the J gene TRBJ2-6; no clear D gene. From germline, CDR1 is SGHAT and CDR2 FQDESV (reference sequence). V was cut by 4 bases and J by 2 bases, with 9 bases left in between. This CDR3 spans 15 amino acids. The CDR3 sequence is CASSSRGAGANVLTF. The DNA of the CDR3 is TGTGCCAGCAGCTCACGAGGCGCTGGGGCCAACGTCCTGACTTTC.

This clone was detected only a few times. The chain carries TRBV10-3 and TRBJ1-1; D is ambiguous. The V gene lost 6 bases and the J gene lost 3 bases, with 20 bases spanning the gap. The germline V gene encodes CDR1 ENHRY and CDR2 SYGVKD. The CDR3 is made up of 16 amino acids. CDR3 in amino acids: CAISPRFPAKDTEAFF. Here the CDR3 DNA reads TGTGCCATCAGCCCAAGGTTCCCGGCCAAGGACACTGAAGCTTTCTTT.

The chain's CDR3 is CASTSGCSYEQYF. The CDR3, as DNA: TGTGCCAGCACCTCAGGGTGCTCCTACGAGCAGTACTTC. J is TRBJ2-7 and V is TRBV7-3; a possible D gene is TRBD1 (5 bases). V gave up 7 bases and J gave up 0 bases, with 10 bases separating them. This CDR3 has 13 residues. Per the germline V gene, CDR1 is SGHTA and CDR2 is FQGTGA. Drawing the rest from reference TRBV7-3 and TRBJ2-7, the complete variable domain is GAGVSQTPSNKVTEKGKYVELRCDPISGHTALYWYRQSLGQGPEFLIYFQGTGAADDSGLPNDRFFAVRPEGSVSTLKIQRTERGDSAVYLCASTSGCSYEQYFGPGTRLTVT.